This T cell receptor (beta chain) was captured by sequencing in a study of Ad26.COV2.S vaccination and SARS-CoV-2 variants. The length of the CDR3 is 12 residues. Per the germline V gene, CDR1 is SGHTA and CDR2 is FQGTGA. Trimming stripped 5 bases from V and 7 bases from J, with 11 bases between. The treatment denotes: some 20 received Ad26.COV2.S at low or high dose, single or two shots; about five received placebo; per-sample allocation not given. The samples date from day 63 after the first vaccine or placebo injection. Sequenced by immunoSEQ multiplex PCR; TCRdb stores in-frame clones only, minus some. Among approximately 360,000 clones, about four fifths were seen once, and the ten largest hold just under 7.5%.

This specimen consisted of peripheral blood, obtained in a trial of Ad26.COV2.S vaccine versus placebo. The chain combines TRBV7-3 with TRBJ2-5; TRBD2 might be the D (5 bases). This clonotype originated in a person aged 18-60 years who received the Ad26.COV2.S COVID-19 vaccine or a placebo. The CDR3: CASSSEGATQYF. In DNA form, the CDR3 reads TGTGCCAGCAGCAGCGAGGGCGCGACCCAGTACTTC.